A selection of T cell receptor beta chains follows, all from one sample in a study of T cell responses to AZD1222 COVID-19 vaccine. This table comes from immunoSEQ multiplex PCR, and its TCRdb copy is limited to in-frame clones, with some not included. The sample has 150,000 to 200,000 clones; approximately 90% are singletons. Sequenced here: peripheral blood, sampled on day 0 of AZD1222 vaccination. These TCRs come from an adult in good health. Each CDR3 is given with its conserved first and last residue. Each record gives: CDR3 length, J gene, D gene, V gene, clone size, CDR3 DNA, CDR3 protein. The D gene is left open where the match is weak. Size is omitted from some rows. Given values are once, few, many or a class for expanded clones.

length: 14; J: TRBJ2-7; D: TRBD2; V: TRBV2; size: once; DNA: TGTGCCAGCATTCCGGGACTAACCTCCTACGAGCAGTACTTC; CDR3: CASIPGLTSYEQYF
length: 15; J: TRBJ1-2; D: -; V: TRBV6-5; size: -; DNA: TGTGCCAGCAGTTACTCTGGTGCAGTTAACTATGGCTACACCTTC; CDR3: CASSYSGAVNYGYTF
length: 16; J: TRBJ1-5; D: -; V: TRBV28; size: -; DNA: TGTGCCAGCAGTGCGCACCGGGACCGCCGCAATCAGCCCCAGCATTTT; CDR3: CASSAHRDRRNQPQHF
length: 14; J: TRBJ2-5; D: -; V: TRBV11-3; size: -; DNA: TGTGCCAGCAGCCCACCGGGACTGCAAGAGACCCAGTACTTC; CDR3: CASSPPGLQETQYF
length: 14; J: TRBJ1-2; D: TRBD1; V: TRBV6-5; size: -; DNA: TGTGCCAGCAGTTCCTGGGACAGCAGTTATGGCTACACCTTC; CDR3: CASSSWDSSYGYTF
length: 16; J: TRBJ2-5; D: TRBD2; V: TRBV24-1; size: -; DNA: TGTGCCACCAGTGATCAAAAGCGGGGACGCCAAGAGACCCAGTACTTC; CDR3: CATSDQKRGRQETQYF
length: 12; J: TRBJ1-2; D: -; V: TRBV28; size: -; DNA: TGTGCCAGCAGTACAGCCGGGTATGGCTACACCTTC; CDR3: CASSTAGYGYTF
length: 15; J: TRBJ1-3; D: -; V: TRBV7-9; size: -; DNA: TGTGCCAGCAGCTTAGCCACTGTCTCTGGAAACACCATATATTTT; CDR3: CASSLATVSGNTIYF
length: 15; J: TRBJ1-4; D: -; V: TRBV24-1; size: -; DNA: TGTGCCACCAGTGATGCCCGGGGCCTTAATGAAAAACTGTTTTTT; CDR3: CATSDARGLNEKLFF
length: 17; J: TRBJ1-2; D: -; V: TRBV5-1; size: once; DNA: TGCGCCAGCAGCGCGGACTCGGACGGGGTCTATAACTATGGCTACACCTTC; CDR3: CASSADSDGVYNYGYTF
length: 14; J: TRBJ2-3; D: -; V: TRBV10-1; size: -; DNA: TGCGCCAGCTCAGACTCTTCACGCACAGATACGCAGTATTTT; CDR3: CASSDSSRTDTQYF
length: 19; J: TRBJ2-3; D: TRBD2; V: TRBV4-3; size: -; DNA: TGCGCCAGCAGCCCGTCTTTTGGGACTAGCGGGAGGGCCTCAGATACGCAGTATTTT; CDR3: CASSPSFGTSGRASDTQYF
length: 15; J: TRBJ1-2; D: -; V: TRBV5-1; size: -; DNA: TGCGCCAGCAGCTTGGGGCAGCTGTCTAACTATGGCTACACCTTC; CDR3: CASSLGQLSNYGYTF
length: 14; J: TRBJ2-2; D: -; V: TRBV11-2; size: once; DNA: TGTGCCAGCAGCTTCTCCGAGAACACCGGGGAGCTGTTTTTT; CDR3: CASSFSENTGELFF
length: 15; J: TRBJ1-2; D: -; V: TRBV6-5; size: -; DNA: TGTGCCAGCAGCTACCGGGAGACCCATAACTATGGCTACACCTTC; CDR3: CASSYRETHNYGYTF
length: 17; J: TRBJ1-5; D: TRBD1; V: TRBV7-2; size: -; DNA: TGTGCCAGCAGCCCGAGGGACAGGGTGAGGAGCAATCAGCCCCAGCATTTT; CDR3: CASSPRDRVRSNQPQHF
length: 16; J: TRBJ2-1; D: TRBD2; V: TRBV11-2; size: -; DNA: TGTGCCAGCAGCTTAGCGAGGACTAGTTCGGGCAATGAGCAGTTCTTC; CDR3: CASSLARTSSGNEQFF
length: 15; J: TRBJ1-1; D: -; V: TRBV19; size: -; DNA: TGTGCCAGTAGTATAGGTTCCCGGGTGAACACTGAAGCTTTCTTT; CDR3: CASSIGSRVNTEAFF
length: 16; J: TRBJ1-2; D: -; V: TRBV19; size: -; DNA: TGTGCCAGTAGTTCCGGTGAGGGGGGAACCTCCTATGGCTACACCTTC; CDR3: CASSSGEGGTSYGYTF
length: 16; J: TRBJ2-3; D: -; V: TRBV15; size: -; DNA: TGTGCCACCAGCAGCGCCCTCGGGGCCTATCTGGATACGCAGTATTTT; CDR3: CATSSALGAYLDTQYF
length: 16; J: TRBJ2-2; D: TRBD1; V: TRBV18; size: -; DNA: TGTGCCAGCTCACGGGCCGGGACAGGGGACTCCGGGGAGCTGTTTTTT; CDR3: CASSRAGTGDSGELFF
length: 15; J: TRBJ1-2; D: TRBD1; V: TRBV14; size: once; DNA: TGTGCCAGCAGCCGACGGACAGGGCAACACTATGGCTACACCTTC; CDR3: CASSRRTGQHYGYTF
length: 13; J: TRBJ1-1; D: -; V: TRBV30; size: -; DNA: TGTGCCTGGGCTGGACACTTAAACACTGAAGCTTTCTTT; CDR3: CAWAGHLNTEAFF
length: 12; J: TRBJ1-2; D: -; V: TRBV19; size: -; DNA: TGTGCCTGTCTTGGGGGTGACTATGGCTACACCTTC; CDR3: CACLGGDYGYTF
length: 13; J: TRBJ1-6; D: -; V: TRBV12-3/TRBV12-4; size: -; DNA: TGTGCCAGCAGCCTAAGGGGGGATTCACCCCTCCACTTT; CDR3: CASSLRGDSPLHF
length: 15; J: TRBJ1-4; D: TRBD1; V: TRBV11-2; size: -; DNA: TGTGCCAGCAGCTTAGTGGGACAGGGGTCTGAAAAACTGTTTTTT; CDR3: CASSLVGQGSEKLFF
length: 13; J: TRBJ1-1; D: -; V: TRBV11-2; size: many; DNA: TGTGCCAGCAGCTTCAGGGGGAACACTGAAGCTTTCTTT; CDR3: CASSFRGNTEAFF
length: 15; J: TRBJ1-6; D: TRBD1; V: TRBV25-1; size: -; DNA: TGTGCCAGCAGTGAATTTAGGGACAGAAATTCACCCCTCCACTTT; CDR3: CASSEFRDRNSPLHF
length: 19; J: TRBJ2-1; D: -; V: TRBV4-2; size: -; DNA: TGTGCCAGCAGCCAAGAGCCGAGCCATAGCGGTAGCTCCTACAATGAGCAGTTCTTC; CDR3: CASSQEPSHSGSSYNEQFF
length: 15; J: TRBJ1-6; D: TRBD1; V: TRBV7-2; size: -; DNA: TGTGCCAGCAGCTTCGGGACAGGGGTTTATTCACCCCTCCACTTT; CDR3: CASSFGTGVYSPLHF
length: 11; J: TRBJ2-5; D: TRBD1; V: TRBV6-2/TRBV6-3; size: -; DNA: TGTGCCAGCAGTCTAGGGGACAGGGGGTACTTC; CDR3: CASSLGDRGYF
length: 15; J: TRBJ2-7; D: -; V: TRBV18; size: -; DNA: TGTGCCAGCTCACCATTTTCTGCGGAGCCCTACGAGCAGTACTTC; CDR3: CASSPFSAEPYEQYF
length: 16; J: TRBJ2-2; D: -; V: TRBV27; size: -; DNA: TGTGCCAGCAGTTTAATTGGGACCCTAAACACCGGGGAGCTGTTTTTT; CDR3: CASSLIGTLNTGELFF
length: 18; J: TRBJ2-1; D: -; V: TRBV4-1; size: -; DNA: TGCGCCAGCAGCCAAGGCAGCGGCGGCAGCCCGCTTTACAATGAGCAGTTCTTC; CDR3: CASSQGSGGSPLYNEQFF
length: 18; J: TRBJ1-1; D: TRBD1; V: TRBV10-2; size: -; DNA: TGCGCCAGCAGTGAGTCGATGGGACAGACTGTAAAGAACACTGAAGCTTTCTTT; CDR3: CASSESMGQTVKNTEAFF
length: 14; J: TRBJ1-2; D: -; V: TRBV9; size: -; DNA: TGTGCCAGCAGCGTCCTTGGCAGTAACTATGGCTACACCTTC; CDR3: CASSVLGSNYGYTF
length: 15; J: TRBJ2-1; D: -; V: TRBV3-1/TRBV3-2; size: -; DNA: TGTGCCAGCAGTCGGTCAGGGGGGGGCTACAATGAGCAGTTCTTC; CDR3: CASSRSGGGYNEQFF
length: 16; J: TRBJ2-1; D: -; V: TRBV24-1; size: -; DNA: TGTGCCACCAGTGATTTCGGCAGCCGAGGGGCCAATGAGCAGTTCTTC; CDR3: CATSDFGSRGANEQFF
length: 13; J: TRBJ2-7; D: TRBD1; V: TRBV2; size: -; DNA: TGTGCCACCACCGGGACAGGGGGACTGGAGCAGTACTTC; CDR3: CATTGTGGLEQYF
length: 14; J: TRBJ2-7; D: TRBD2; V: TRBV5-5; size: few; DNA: TGTGCCAGCAGCTTCGGGAGGGGTGCCTACGAGCAGTACTTC; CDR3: CASSFGRGAYEQYF
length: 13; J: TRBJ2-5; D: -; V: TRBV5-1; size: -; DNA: TGCGCCAGCAGCTTGGGAGTACAAGAGACCCAGTACTTC; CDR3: CASSLGVQETQYF
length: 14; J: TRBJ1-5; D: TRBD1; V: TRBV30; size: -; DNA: TGTGCCTGGACCCCGGGGCACAGGGGGCAGCCCCAGCATTTT; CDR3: CAWTPGHRGQPQHF
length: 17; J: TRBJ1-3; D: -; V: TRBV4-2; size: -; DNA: TGTGCCAGCAGCCAAGATACCGGGGGGCGAAGTGGAAACACCATATATTTT; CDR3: CASSQDTGGRSGNTIYF
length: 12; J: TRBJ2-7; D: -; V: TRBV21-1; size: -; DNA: TGTGCCAGCAGCAACTCTGGATACGAGCAGTACTTC; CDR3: CASSNSGYEQYF
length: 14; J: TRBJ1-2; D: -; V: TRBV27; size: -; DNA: TGTGCCAGCAGTTTACGCCACAGGGTCGGCGGCTACACCTTC; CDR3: CASSLRHRVGGYTF
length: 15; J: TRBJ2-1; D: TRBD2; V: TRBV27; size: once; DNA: TGTGCCAGCAGTTTTCGGACTAGCGGGAGCCGGGAGCAGTTCTTC; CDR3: CASSFRTSGSREQFF
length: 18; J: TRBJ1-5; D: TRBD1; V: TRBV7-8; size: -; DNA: TGTGCCAGCAGCTCATCCGGGACAGGGGGTTTCGGCAATCAGCCCCAGCATTTT; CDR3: CASSSSGTGGFGNQPQHF
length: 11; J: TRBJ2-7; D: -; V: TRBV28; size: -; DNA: TGTGCCAGCCTTTCCTCCTACGAGCAGTACTTC; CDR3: CASLSSYEQYF